Presented here are 29 T cell receptor beta chains from one specimen sequenced in a study of T cells in Graves' hyperthyroidism and ophthalmopathy. From RNA transcripts, TCR beta CDR3 regions were amplified. TCR CDR3 underwent first-round RT-PCR with the HTBI primer set. TCRdb used MiXCR to reprocess the multiplex PCR reads, holding one entry per CDR3 protein. This sample has a few hundred thousand distinct CDR3 sequences, with around 13% found just once. Sequencing input: blood. Receptors originate from a woman aged 30 to 39 with Graves' hyperthyroidism that later progressed to Graves' ophthalmopathy.

This clonotype was counted ten times or more. The chain recombines TRBV11-1 with TRBJ2-5; D remains ambiguous. Germline CDR1 is SGHAT and CDR2 is FQDESV (reference sequence). V was trimmed by 3 bases and J by 0 bases, leaving 5 bases between them. This CDR3 is built from 13 residues. This CDR3 is CASSFGYQETQYF. The CDR3 nucleotides are TGTGCCAGCAGCTTCGGGTACCAAGAGACCCAGTACTTC.

The table lists this clonotype with many counts. V gene TRBV19 combines with J gene TRBJ2-2; D is unclear. This CDR3 is 15 amino acids long. V was cut by 4 bases and J by 0 bases, with 9 bases left in between. From germline, CDR1 is LNHDA and CDR2 SQIVND (reference sequence). The DNA of the CDR3 is TGTGCCAGTAGTAAGTCCCCCACGAACACCGGGGAGCTGTTTTTT. Translating gives CASSKSPTNTGELFF.

This clonotype was detected many times. CDR3 coding DNA: TGTGCCAGTACGTACTCGATCGGACCCCGAAGGACTGAAGCTTTCTTT. It yields the protein CASTYSIGPRRTEAFF. The chain is built from TRBV6-2 or TRBV6-3 and TRBJ1-1; D gene ambiguous. The CDR3 is 16 residues long. Germline loops: CDR1 MNHEY, CDR2 SVGEGT. V lost 9 bases and J 5 bases, leaving 25 bases between the germline ends.

Many counts were recorded for this clonotype. The chain uses TRBV3-1 and TRBJ1-2; TRBD1 might be the D (6 bases). Trimming left V 4 bases short and J 1 base short, with 10 bases between. Germline V gives CDR1 LGHDT, CDR2 YNNKEL (reference sequence). The CDR3 runs to 14 residues. The CDR3 region is CASSPQGHNYGYTF. Written as DNA, the CDR3 is TGTGCCAGCAGCCCTCAGGGGCATAACTATGGCTACACCTTC.

This clonotype came up once. This could be a read error, since a much larger clone is one nucleotide away. The chain carries TRBV6-4 and TRBJ2-3; perhaps TRBD1 as D (6 bases). CDR3 size: 13 residues. The germline V gene encodes CDR1 MRHNA and CDR2 SNTAGT. Written as DNA, the CDR3 is TGTACCACCGAGGACAGTACTGCAGATACGCAGTATTTT. The encoded protein is CTTEDSTADTQYF.

This clonotype was observed a handful of times. The chain combines TRBV30 with TRBJ2-5, with D hard to call. Trimming took off 2 bases at V and 5 bases at J, with 15 bases between the two ends. CDR1 and CDR2 (germline): GTSNPN, SVGIG (reference sequence). The CDR3 sequence is 14 residues long. The CDR3 is CAWSQVGIWETQYF. The CDR3 DNA follows: TGTGCCTGGAGTCAGGTGGGAATTTGGGAGACCCAGTACTTC.

The gene calls are TRBV10-3 and TRBJ1-1; TRBD1 agrees at 8 bases. V lost 5 bases and J lost 5; bases outside the gene matches: 10. Germline lookup yields CDR1 ENHRY and CDR2 SYGVKD. The CDR3 has 15 amino acids. The CDR3: CAISPGQGRRTEAFF. The CDR3 DNA reads as TGTGCCATCAGTCCAGGACAGGGTCGAAGGACTGAAGCTTTCTTT.

This clonotype was picked up many times. The J gene is TRBJ2-5, the V gene TRBV3-1, with D possibly called TRBD1 or TRBD2 (7 bases each). Trimming pared 5 bases from V and 2 bases from J, leaving 12 bases between. CDR1 and CDR2 from the germline V gene are LGHDT and YNNKEL (reference sequence). There are 14 residues in the CDR3. The DNA for the CDR3 is TGTGCCAGCAGCGCTCAGGGGGGGCAAGAGACCCAGTACTTC. It encodes CASSAQGGQETQYF.

J is TRBJ2-1 and V is TRBV3-1; TRBD2 agrees at 9 bases. The length of the CDR3 is 17 residues. Trimming removed 0 bases from V and 5 bases from J; junction bases left unmatched: 8. CDR1 is LGHDT, CDR2 YNNKEL, per germline (reference sequence). The CDR3 loop reads CASSQDYASGTHNEQFF. The CDR3 DNA is TGTGCCAGCAGCCAAGATTACGCTAGCGGGACGCACAATGAGCAGTTCTTC.

The chain links TRBV19 to TRBJ2-2; D ambiguous. CDR3 size: 14 residues. Germline-derived CDR1 and CDR2 are LNHDA and SQIVND (reference sequence). V was trimmed by 10 bases and J by 4 bases, leaving 16 bases between them. As DNA, the CDR3 is TGTGCCACCTCCTCTGGGTTAGGCACCGGGGAGCTGTTTTTT. It encodes CATSSGLGTGELFF.

The chain uses TRBV6-4 and TRBJ1-6; 9 nucleotides match TRBD1. The germline V gene has CDR1 MRHNA and CDR2 SNTAGT. V was clipped by 6 bases and J by 6 bases; unmatched bases: 15. CDR3 size: 18 residues. CDR3 DNA: TGTGCCAGCAGCGCGACCTTCGTACAACAGGGGGCTAATTCACCCCTCCACTTT. Amino acids: CASSATFVQQGANSPLHF.

This clonotype was detected many times. The rearrangement uses TRBV6-5 and TRBJ1-4; no clear D gene. The V end was cut by 2 bases, the J end by 6 bases, with 13 bases between. Germline CDR1 MNHEY, CDR2 SVGAGI. This CDR3 has 15 amino acids. CDR3 coding DNA: TGTGCCAGCAGTTACCACCGAGGTCCCGATGAAAAACTGTTTTTT. It translates to CASSYHRGPDEKLFF.

This clonotype was seen a few times. The chain is built from TRBV20-1 and TRBJ2-1; D unclear. This CDR3 is 14 amino acids long. Germline V gene data show CDR1 as DFQATT and CDR2 as SNEGSKA (reference sequence). V lost 5 bases to trimming and J lost 0 bases, with 11 bases between them. The CDR3 DNA is TGCAGTGCTCTTAAATACAGCTCCTACAATGAGCAGTTCTTC. Its translation: CSALKYSSYNEQFF.

The sample holds many counts of this clonotype. The chain recombines TRBV12-3 or TRBV12-4 with TRBJ2-2; D might be TRBD2 (6 bases). The V end was cut by 5 bases, the J end by 5 bases, with 27 bases between. The CDR3 spans 19 residues. The DNA of the CDR3 is TGTGCCAGCAGTGAAAAAACACCGAGTAGCGGATCCCCGACCGGGGAGCTGTTTTTT. It is translated as CASSEKTPSSGSPTGELFF.

This clonotype was seen a handful of times. The chain carries TRBV29-1 and TRBJ2-7; 8 nucleotides line up with TRBD1. V was clipped by 2 bases and J by 4 bases; unmatched bases: 10. The CDR3 extends over 15 amino acids. CDR1 is SQVTM, CDR2 ANQGSEA, per germline. CDR3 protein: CSVEFSGQVQYEQYF. CDR3 sequence (DNA): TGCAGCGTTGAATTTTCGGGACAGGTACAATACGAGCAGTACTTC.

This chain uses TRBV2 with TRBJ1-1; possible D gene TRBD1, 6 bases. CDR1 SNHLY and CDR2 FYNNEI come from the germline V gene. Trimming cost V 5 bases and J 7 bases, with 17 bases left between them. This CDR3 is built from 14 residues. Written as DNA, the CDR3 is TGTGCCAGCAGTTTATGGGGGGCGCAAGGTGAAGCTTTCTTT. This gives the protein CASSLWGAQGEAFF. The full variable domain, in which reference TRBV2 and TRBJ1-1 provide the parts outside the CDR3, is EPEVTQTPSHQVTQMGQEVILRCVPISNHLYFYWYRQILGQKVEFLVSFYNNEISEKSEIFDDQFSVERPDGSNFTLKIRSTKLEDSAMYFCASSLWGAQGEAFFGQGTRLTVV.

This clonotype has a count of ten or more. The chain uses TRBV11-3 and TRBJ2-7; D gene ambiguous. The CDR3 spans 14 residues. Trimming pared 5 bases from V and 0 bases from J, leaving 11 bases between. Germline V CDR1 and CDR2: SGHNT, YENEEA. CDR3 amino acids: CASSEVSNSYEQYF. The CDR3 DNA reads as TGTGCCAGCAGCGAGGTCAGCAACTCCTACGAGCAGTACTTC.

The chain links TRBV18 to TRBJ1-2; 8 nucleotides agree with TRBD1. The trim removed 1 base at V and 6 bases at J, leaving 4 bases unmatched. The CDR3 loop spans 14 amino acids. Germline CDR1 reads KGHSH; CDR2 reads LQKENI. The CDR3: CASSPQDRAHGYTF. In DNA form, the CDR3 reads TGTGCCAGCTCACCACAGGACAGGGCACATGGCTACACCTTC. Full variable domain (remainder filled in from reference TRBV18 and TRBJ1-2): NAGVMQNPRHLVRRRGQEARLRCSPMKGHSHVYWYRQLPEEGLKFMVYLQKENIIDESGMPKERFSAEFPKEGPSILRIQQVVRGDSAAYFCASSPQDRAHGYTFGSGTRLTVV.

This clonotype has just a few counts. J is TRBJ2-1 and V is TRBV7-9; 7 bases match TRBD2. Germline trimming cut 1 base from V and 12 bases from J; bases unmatched to any gene: 6. The CDR3 has 13 amino acids. Germline CDR1 and CDR2: SEHNR and FQNEAQ (reference sequence). The CDR3 DNA reads as TGTGCCAGCAGCTTAGGGGCGGGGGAGAGGCAGTTCTTC. Translating it yields CASSLGAGERQFF.

V gene TRBV3-1 combines with J gene TRBJ2-2; weak D call: TRBD1 (6 bases). The germline V gene encodes CDR1 LGHDT and CDR2 YNNKEL (reference sequence). The V end lost 4 bases, the J end lost 8 bases, and 17 bases lay between the germline ends. The CDR3 has 15 residues. The CDR3 region is CASSRYDRFIGELFF. As DNA, the CDR3 is TGTGCCAGCAGCCGTTACGACAGGTTCATTGGGGAGCTGTTTTTT.

Points on this clonotype: This may be a read error: a much more frequent sequence differs by one nucleotide. This chain connects TRBV5-1 to TRBJ1-1, with TRBD1 as a possible D gene (5 bases). Germline V gene sequence: CDR1 SGHRS, CDR2 YFSETQ. This CDR3 contains 13 residues. The CDR3 bases are TGCGCCAGCAGCTTGACCGGGACCACTAAAGCTTTCTTT. This sequence encodes CASSLTGTTKAFF.

The chain has TRBV11-3 and TRBJ1-2; D ambiguous. Trimming took 5 bases from V and 0 from J, leaving 13 bases between them. The germline gives CDR1 SGHNT, CDR2 YENEEA. The CDR3 runs to 15 residues. CDR3 amino acids: CASSANLGTNYGYTF. The CDR3 bases are TGTGCCAGCAGCGCAAATCTGGGCACTAACTATGGCTACACCTTC. Full variable domain (outside the CDR3, taken from reference TRBV11-3 and TRBJ1-2): EAGVVQSPRYKIIEKKQPVAFWCNPISGHNTLYWYLQNLGQGPELLIRYENEEAVDDSQLPKDRFSAERLKGVDSTLKIQPAELGDSAVYLCASSANLGTNYGYTFGSGTRLTVV.

V and J are TRBV6-2 or TRBV6-3 and TRBJ2-1; TRBD2 aligns across 13 bases. From germline, CDR1 is MNHEY and CDR2 SVGEGT. This CDR3 contains 17 residues. V lost 4 bases and J lost 5; bases outside the gene matches: 8. Here the CDR3 reads CASSSDLGLAGNNEQFF. The CDR3 bases are TGTGCCAGCAGTTCCGACCTGGGACTAGCGGGGAACAATGAGCAGTTCTTC.

This clonotype came up a few times. The chain carries TRBV7-6 and TRBJ1-6, with TRBD1 as a possible D gene (5 bases). V was cut by 1 base and J by 10 bases, with 14 bases left in between. The CDR3 is made up of 15 amino acids. Germline V gene lookup returns CDR1 SGHVS and CDR2 FNYEAQ. CDR3 sequence: CASSLEAGTESPLHF. CDR3 sequence (DNA): TGTGCCAGCAGCTTAGAGGCAGGGACGGAATCACCCCTCCACTTT. Combining the CDR3 with reference TRBV7-6 and TRBJ1-6 gives the whole variable domain GAGVSQSPRYKVTKRGQDVALRCDPISGHVSLYWYRQALGQGPEFLTYFNYEAQQDKSGLPNDRFSAERPEGSISTLTIQRTEQRDSAMYRCASSLEAGTESPLHFGNGTRLTVT.

This clonotype is a singleton in its sample. The V call is TRBV4-2, the J call TRBJ1-2; no reliable D call. Germline loops: CDR1 LGHNA, CDR2 YNFKEQ. This CDR3 contains 19 residues. V lost 0 bases, J lost 2 bases, and 22 bases lay in between. This CDR3 reads CASSQDRARASSSNYGYTF. The CDR3 DNA follows: TGTGCCAGCAGCCAAGATCGGGCTCGGGCCTCTTCCTCCAACTATGGCTACACCTTC.

At least ten counts were recorded for this clonotype. This chain uses TRBV10-2 with TRBJ2-1; D ambiguous. Germline V CDR1 and CDR2: WSHSY, SAAADI. V lost 1 base and J lost 0, with 10 bases in between. This CDR3 has 16 residues. The CDR3 is CASSELAYDSYNEQFF. The CDR3 nucleotides read TGCGCCAGCAGTGAGTTAGCTTATGACTCCTACAATGAGCAGTTCTTC.

This clonotype was observed many times. The genes are TRBV20-1 and TRBJ1-4; no clear D. Per germline, CDR1 DFQATT and CDR2 SNEGSKA (reference sequence). The CDR3 sequence is 14 residues long. V lost 5 bases to trimming and J lost 8 bases, with 18 bases between them. CDR3 region: CSAGSGGLQEKLFF. CDR3 DNA sequence: TGCAGTGCTGGGTCAGGAGGCCTTCAGGAAAAACTGTTTTTT.

The sample holds many counts of this clonotype. The chain uses TRBV12-3 or TRBV12-4 and TRBJ2-2, with a possible D match to TRBD2 (5 bases). Trimming removed 3 bases from V and 8 bases from J, with 13 bases in between. The CDR3 extends over 14 amino acids. CDR3 protein: CASSFVGRGGELFF. CDR3 bases: TGTGCCAGCAGTTTCGTTGGACGCGGGGGGGAGCTGTTTTTT.

The sample holds many counts of this clonotype. The rearrangement links TRBV2 to TRBJ1-2, with no clear D. Germline CDR1 SNHLY, CDR2 FYNNEI. V gave up 6 bases and J gave up 4 bases, with 12 bases separating them. CDR3 length: 13 residues. The CDR3, as DNA: TGTGCCAGCAGGCGCAGGTGGCGCTATGGCTACACCTTC. Translating it yields CASRRRWRYGYTF.